This TCR beta chain comes out of a study of cytomegalovirus exposure and HLA in healthy donors. On this clone itself: What it binds is not known.

Use of 60 Vbeta and 13 Jbeta primers characterized the PCR. The repertoire was sequenced with immunoSEQ multiplex PCR; TCRdb's copy has only in-frame clones and lacks some. The table lists around 120,000 clones, less than 80% of them singletons, with about 3.8% in the top ten. Study-wide findings and caveats: Overall, some 160 TCR beta chains were annotated as cytomegalovirus-associated. Data from an earlier analysis indicated that most TCR beta V segments were productive either about 90% or about 30% of the time. Most TCR sequences were rare, but some public TCRs occurred in many donors.

The specimen was PBMCs. This sequence originates from a man aged 30 to 45 in good health and CMV-seropositive.

CDR3 sequence (DNA): TGCGCCAGCAGCCAAGGGAGACGGGGGGGAGGCACAGATACGCAGTATTTT. Translating gives CASSQGRRGGGTDTQYF. The chain joins TRBV4-1 to TRBJ2-3; 8 bases map to TRBD2. CDR3 size: 17 residues. V trimming: 1 base; J trimming: 1 base; junction bases outside the gene matches: 7. Germline-derived CDR1 and CDR2 are MGHRA and YSYEKL.